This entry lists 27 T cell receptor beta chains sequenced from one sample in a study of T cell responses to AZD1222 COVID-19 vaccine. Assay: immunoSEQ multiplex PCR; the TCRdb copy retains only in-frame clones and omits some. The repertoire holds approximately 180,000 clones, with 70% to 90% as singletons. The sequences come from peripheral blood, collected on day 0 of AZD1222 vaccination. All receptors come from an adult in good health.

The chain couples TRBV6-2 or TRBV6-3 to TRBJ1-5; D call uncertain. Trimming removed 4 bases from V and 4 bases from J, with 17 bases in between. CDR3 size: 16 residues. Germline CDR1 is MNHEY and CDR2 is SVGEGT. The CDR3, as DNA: TGTGCCAGCAGTTTAGATCAACGACGGAATAATCAGCCCCAGCATTTT. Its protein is CASSLDQRRNNQPQHF.

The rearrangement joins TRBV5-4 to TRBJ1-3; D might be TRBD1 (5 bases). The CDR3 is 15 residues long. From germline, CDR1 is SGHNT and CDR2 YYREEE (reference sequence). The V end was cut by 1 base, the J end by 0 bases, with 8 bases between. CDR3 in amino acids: CASSLTGYSGNTIYF. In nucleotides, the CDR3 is TGTGCCAGCAGCTTGACAGGTTACTCTGGAAACACCATATATTTT.

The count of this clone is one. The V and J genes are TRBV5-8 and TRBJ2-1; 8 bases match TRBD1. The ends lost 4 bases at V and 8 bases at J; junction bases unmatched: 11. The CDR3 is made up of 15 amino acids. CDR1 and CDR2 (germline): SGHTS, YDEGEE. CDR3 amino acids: CASSDPDREGHEQFF. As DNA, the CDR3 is TGTGCCAGCAGCGACCCGGACAGGGAAGGCCATGAGCAGTTCTTC.

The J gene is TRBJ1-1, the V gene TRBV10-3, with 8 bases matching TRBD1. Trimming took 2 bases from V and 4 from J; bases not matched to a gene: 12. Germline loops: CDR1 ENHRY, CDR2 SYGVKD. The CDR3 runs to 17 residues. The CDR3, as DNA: TGTGCCATCAGTGAGGGGGACGGACAGGGAAGAGGCACTGAAGCTTTCTTT. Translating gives CAISEGDGQGRGTEAFF.

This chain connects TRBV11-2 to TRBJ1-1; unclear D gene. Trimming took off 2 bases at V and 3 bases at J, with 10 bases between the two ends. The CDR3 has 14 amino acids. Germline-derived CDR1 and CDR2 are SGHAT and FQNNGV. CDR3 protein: CASSLKIDHTEAFF. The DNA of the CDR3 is TGTGCCAGCAGCTTAAAGATAGACCACACTGAAGCTTTCTTT.

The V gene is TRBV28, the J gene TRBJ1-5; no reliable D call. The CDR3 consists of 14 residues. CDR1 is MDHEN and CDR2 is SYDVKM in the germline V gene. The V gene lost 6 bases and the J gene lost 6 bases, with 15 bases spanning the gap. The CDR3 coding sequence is TGTGCCAGCAGATTCATGGGTGGGAGTCAGCCCCAGCATTTT. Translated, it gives CASRFMGGSQPQHF.

The CDR3 DNA sequence: TGTGCCATCAACCTGGACAGCTCTGGAAACACCATATATTTT. Its translation: CAINLDSSGNTIYF. The chain joins TRBV10-3 to TRBJ1-3, with a possible D match to TRBD1 (6 bases). Germline CDR1 and CDR2: ENHRY and SYGVKD. This CDR3 is built from 14 residues. The V end was cut by 7 bases, the J end by 0 bases, with 10 bases between.

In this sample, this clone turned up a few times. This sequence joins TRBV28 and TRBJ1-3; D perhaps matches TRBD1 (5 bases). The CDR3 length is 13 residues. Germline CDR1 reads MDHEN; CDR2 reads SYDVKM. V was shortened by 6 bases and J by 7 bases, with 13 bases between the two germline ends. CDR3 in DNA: TGTGCCAGCAGCCTTACCCGGGGGAACACCATATATTTT. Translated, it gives CASSLTRGNTIYF.

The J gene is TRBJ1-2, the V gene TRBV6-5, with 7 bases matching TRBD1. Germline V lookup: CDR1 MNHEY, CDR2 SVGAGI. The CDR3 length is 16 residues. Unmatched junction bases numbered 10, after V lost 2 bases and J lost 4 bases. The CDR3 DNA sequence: TGTGCCAGCAGTTACCAGAGGGGGCGAGAAGGCTATGGCTACACCTTC. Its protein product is CASSYQRGREGYGYTF.

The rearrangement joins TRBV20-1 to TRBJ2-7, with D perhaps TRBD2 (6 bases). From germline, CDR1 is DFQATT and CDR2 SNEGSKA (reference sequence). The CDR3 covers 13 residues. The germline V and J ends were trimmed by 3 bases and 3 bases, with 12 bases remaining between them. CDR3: CSASTSSYYEQYF. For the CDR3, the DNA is TGCAGTGCTAGTACTAGCTCTTACTACGAGCAGTACTTC.

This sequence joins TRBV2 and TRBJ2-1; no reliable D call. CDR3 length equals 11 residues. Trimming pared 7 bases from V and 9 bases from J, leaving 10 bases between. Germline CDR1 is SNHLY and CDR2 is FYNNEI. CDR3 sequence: CASKVVAEQFF. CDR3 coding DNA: TGTGCCAGCAAGGTGGTAGCTGAGCAGTTCTTC. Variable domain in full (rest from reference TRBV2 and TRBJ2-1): EPEVTQTPSHQVTQMGQEVILRCVPISNHLYFYWYRQILGQKVEFLVSFYNNEISEKSEIFDDQFSVERPDGSNFTLKIRSTKLEDSAMYFCASKVVAEQFFGPGTRLTVL.

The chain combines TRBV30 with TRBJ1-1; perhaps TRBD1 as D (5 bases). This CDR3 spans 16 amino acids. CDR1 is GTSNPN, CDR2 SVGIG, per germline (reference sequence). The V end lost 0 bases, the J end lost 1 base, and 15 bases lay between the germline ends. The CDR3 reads CAWSVRGGLGNTEAFF. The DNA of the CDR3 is TGTGCCTGGAGTGTACGGGGGGGTCTTGGGAACACTGAAGCTTTCTTT. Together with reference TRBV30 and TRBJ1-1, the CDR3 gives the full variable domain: SQTIHQWPATLVQPVGSPLSLECTVEGTSNPNLYWYRQAAGRGLQLLFYSVGIGQISSEVPQNLSASRPQDRQFILSSKKLLLSDSGFYLCAWSVRGGLGNTEAFFGQGTRLTVV.

The CDR3, as DNA: TGTGCCATCAGTGAGGGAGCTAATGAAAAACTGTTTTTT. This gives the protein CAISEGANEKLFF. The rearrangement uses TRBV10-3 and TRBJ1-4; the D is unclear. Germline V gene sequence: CDR1 ENHRY, CDR2 SYGVKD. Trimming stripped 2 bases from V and 3 bases from J, with 4 bases between. The length of the CDR3 is 13 residues.

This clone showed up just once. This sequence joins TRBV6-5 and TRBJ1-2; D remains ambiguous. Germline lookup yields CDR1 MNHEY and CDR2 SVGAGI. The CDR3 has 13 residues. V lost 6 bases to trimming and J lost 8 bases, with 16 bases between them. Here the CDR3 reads CASSLSEAGGYTF. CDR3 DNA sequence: TGTGCCAGCAGCCTGTCTGAAGCGGGGGGCTACACCTTC.

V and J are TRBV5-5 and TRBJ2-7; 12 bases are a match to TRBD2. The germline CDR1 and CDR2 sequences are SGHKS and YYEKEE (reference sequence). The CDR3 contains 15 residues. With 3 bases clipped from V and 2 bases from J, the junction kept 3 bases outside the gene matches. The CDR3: CASSWTSGVPYEQYF. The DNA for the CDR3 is TGTGCCAGCAGCTGGACTAGCGGGGTTCCCTACGAGCAGTACTTC.

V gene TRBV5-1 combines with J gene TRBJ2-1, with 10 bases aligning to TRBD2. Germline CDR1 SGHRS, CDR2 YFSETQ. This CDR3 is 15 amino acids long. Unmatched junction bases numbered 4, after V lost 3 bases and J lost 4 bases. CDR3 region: CASSWSGGAYNEQFF. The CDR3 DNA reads TGCGCCAGCAGCTGGAGCGGGGGGGCTTACAATGAGCAGTTCTTC.

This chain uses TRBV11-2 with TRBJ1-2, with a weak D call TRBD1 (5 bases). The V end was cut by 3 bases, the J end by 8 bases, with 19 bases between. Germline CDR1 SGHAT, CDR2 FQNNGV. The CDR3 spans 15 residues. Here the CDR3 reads CASSFDVGFPGGYTF. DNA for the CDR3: TGTGCCAGCAGCTTTGATGTCGGGTTCCCAGGGGGCTACACCTTC.

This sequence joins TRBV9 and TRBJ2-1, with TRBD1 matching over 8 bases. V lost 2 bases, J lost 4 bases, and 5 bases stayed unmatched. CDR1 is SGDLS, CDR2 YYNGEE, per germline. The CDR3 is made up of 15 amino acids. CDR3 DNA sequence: TGTGCCAGCAGCGTCTTAGACAGGGGTTACAATGAGCAGTTCTTC. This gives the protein CASSVLDRGYNEQFF.

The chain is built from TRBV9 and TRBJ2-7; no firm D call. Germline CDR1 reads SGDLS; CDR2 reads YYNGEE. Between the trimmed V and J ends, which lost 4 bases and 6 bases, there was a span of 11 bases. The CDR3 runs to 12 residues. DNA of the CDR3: TGTGCCAGCAGCATAGACTGGGGCGAGCAGTACTTC. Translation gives CASSIDWGEQYF.

The CDR3 DNA reads as TGTGCCAGCAGTTTAACTGGGTTAACGGTAGCTTTCTTT. It yields the protein CASSLTGLTVAFF. This chain uses TRBV12-3 or TRBV12-4 with TRBJ1-1; D gene ambiguous. V lost 2 bases, J lost 10 bases, and 14 bases lay in between. CDR3 length: 13 amino acids.

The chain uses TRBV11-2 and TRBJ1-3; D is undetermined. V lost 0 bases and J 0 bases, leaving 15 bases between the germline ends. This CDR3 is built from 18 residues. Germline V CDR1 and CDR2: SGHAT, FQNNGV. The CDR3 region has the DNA TGTGCCAGCAGCTTAGAAGCCCCCAAAGGCTCCTCTGGAAACACCATATATTTT. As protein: CASSLEAPKGSSGNTIYF.

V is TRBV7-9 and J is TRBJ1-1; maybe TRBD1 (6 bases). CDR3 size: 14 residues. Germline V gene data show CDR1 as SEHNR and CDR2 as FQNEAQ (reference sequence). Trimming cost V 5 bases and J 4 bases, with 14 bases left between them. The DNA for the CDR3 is TGTGCCAGCAGCCGAATAAAAGGGGGCACTGAAGCTTTCTTT. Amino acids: CASSRIKGGTEAFF.

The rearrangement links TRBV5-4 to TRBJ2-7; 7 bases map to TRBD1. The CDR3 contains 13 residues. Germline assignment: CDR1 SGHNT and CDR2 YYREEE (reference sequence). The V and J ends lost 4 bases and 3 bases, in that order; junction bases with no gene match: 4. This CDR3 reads CASSRGQNYEQYF. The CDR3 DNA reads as TGTGCCAGCAGCCGGGGACAGAACTACGAGCAGTACTTC.

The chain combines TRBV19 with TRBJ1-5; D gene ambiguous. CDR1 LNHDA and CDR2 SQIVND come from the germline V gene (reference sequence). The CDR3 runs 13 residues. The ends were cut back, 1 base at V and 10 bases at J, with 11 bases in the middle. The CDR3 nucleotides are TGTGCCAGTAGTATAGTTTACGGCGGCCCCCAGCATTTT. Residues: CASSIVYGGPQHF.

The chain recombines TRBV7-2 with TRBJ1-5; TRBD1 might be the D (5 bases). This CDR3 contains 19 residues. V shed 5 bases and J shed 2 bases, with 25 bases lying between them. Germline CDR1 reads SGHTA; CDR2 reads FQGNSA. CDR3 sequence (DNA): TGTGCCAGCAGCCCGGGGGGTAGGGGCGCCCTGTTGGGCAATCAGCCCCAGCATTTT. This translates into CASSPGGRGALLGNQPQHF.

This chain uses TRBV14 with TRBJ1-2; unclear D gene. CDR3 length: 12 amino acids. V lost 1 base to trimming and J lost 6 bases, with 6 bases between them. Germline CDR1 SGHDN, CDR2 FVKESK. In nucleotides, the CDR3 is TGTGCCAGCAGCCAAGGAAGGGATGGCTACACCTTC. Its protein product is CASSQGRDGYTF.

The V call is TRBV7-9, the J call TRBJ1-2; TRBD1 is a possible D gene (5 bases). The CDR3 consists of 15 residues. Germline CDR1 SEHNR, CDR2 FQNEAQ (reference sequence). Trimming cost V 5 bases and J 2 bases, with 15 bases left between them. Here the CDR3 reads CASSLLGAGNYGYTF. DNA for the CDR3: TGTGCCAGCAGCCTCCTCGGGGCAGGAAACTATGGCTACACCTTC.